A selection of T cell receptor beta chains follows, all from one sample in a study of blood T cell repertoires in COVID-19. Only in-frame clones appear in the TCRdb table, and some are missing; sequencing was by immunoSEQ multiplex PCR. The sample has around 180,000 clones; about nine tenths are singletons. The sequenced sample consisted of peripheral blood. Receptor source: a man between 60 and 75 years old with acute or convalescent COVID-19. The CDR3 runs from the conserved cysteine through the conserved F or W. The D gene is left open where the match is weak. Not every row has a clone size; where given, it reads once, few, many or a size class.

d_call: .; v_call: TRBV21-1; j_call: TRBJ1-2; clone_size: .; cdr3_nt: TGTGCCAGCAGCAACCGGGACAGGGATGCGCATGGCTACACCTTC; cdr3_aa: CASSNRDRDAHGYTF
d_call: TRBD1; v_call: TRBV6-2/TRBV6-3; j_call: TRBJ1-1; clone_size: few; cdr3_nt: TGTGCCAGCAGTTTCTCCGGGACAGGGTCTGGAACTGAAGCTTTCTTT; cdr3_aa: CASSFSGTGSGTEAFF
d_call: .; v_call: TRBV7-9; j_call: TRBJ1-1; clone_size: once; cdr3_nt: TGTGCCAGCAGCTTAACGACAGCCTTTGAAGCTTTCTTT; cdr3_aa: CASSLTTAFEAFF
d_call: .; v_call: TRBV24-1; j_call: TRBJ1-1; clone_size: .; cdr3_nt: TGTGCCACCAGTGACGGGATCGTTGAAGCTTTCTTT; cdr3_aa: CATSDGIVEAFF
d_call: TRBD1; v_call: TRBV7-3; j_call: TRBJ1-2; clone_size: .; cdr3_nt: TGTGCCAGCAGCCCCGGGACAGGGGTAGGCTACACCTTC; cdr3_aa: CASSPGTGVGYTF
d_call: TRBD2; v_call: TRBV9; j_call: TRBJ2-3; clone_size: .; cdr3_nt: TGTGCCAGCAGCGGGACTAGCGGGGGGGCATCAGATACGCAGTATTTT; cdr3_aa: CASSGTSGGASDTQYF
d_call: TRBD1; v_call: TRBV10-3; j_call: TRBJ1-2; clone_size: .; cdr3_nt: TGTGCCATTAGCGCGGGACAGGAGAATGGCTACACCTTC; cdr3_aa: CAISAGQENGYTF
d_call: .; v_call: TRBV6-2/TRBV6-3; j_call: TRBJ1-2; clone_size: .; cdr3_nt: TGTGCCAGCAGTTACCACAGAACTAACTATGGCTACACCTTC; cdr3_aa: CASSYHRTNYGYTF
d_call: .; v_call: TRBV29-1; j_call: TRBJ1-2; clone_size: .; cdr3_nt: TGCAGCGTTTACAGGGCGGCGAACTATGGCTACACCTTC; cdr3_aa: CSVYRAANYGYTF
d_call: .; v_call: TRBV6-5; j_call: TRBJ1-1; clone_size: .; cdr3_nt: TGTGCCAGCAGTTACTTGTTCGGAAGTAGCAGTGAAGCTTTCTTT; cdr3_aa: CASSYLFGSSSEAFF
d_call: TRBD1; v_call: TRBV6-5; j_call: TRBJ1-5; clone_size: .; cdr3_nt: TGTGCCAGCAGTTACAAGGGGGCGAGCAATCAGCCCCAGCATTTT; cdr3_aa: CASSYKGASNQPQHF
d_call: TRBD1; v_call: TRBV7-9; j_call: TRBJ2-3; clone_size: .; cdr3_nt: TGTGCCAGCAGCCATCGACAGGGGGGCACAGATACGCAGTATTTT; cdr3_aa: CASSHRQGGTDTQYF
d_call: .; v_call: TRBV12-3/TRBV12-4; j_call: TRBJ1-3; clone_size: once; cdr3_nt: TGTGCCAGCAGTTTGGCTCGAAACACCATATATTTT; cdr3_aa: CASSLARNTIYF
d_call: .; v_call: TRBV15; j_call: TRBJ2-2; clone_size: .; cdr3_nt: TGTGCCACCAGCACTAACACCGGGGAGCTGTTTTTT; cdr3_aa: CATSTNTGELFF
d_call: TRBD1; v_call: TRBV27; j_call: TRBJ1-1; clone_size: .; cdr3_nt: TGTGCCAGCAGTTCGGACAGGGGGTTTTACACTGAAGCTTTCTTT; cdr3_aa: CASSSDRGFYTEAFF
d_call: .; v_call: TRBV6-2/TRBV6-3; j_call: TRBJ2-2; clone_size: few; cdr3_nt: TGTGCCAGCAGTCCCCTGAGGACCGGGGAGCTGTTTTTT; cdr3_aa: CASSPLRTGELFF
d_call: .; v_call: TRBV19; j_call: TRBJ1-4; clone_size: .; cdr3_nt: TGTGCCAGTAGTCTCAAGGACAGCCCTAATGAAAAACTGTTTTTT; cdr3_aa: CASSLKDSPNEKLFF
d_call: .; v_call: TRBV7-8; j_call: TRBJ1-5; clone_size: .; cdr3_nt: TGTGCCAGCAGCCAGGAAGGGGCACTTAGCAATCAGCCCCAGCATTTT; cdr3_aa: CASSQEGALSNQPQHF
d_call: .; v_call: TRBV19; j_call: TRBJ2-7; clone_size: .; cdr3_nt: TGTGCCAGTAAGGGCAGGGACGAGCAGTACTTC; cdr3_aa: CASKGRDEQYF
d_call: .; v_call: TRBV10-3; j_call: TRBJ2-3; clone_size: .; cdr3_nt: TGTGCCATCAGTGAAAGGGGGGGGACAGATACGCAGTATTTT; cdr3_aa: CAISERGGTDTQYF
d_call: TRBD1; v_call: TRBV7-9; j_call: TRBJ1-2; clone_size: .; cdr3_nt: TGTGCCAGCAGCTTAGGACAGGGGGCTCAAGTATCTGGCTACACCTTC; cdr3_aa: CASSLGQGAQVSGYTF
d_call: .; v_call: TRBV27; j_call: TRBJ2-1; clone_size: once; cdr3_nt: TGTGCCAGCAGTCGGAGTCTCTCCTACAATGAGCAGTTCTTC; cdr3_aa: CASSRSLSYNEQFF
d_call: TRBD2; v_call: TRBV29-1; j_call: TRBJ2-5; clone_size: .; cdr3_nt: TGCAGCGTTGGGGGCGGGAGCGGAGGAGAGACCCAGTACTTC; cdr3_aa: CSVGGGSGGETQYF
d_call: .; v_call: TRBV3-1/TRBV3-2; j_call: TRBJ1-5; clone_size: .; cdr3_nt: TGTGCCAGCAGCCAAGATGGGGGACAAACTTACAATCAGCCCCAGCATTTT; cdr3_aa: CASSQDGGQTYNQPQHF
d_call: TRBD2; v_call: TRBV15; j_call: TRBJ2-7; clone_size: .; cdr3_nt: TGTGCCACCAGCAGACCCGGGGGGGGGAACTACGAGCAGTACTTC; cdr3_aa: CATSRPGGGNYEQYF
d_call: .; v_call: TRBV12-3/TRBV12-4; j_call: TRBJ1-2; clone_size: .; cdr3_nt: TGTGCCAGCGCGAGACTCTATGGCTACACCTTC; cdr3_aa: CASARLYGYTF
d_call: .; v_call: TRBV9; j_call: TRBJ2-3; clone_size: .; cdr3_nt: TGTGCCAGCAGCGCCCGAGAGATTAGTCGTCCCCTCACAGATACGCAGTATTTT; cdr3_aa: CASSAREISRPLTDTQYF
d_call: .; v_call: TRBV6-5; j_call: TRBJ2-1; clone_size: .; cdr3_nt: TGTGCCAGCAGACCAGGGCCACGGAATGAGCAGTTCTTC; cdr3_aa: CASRPGPRNEQFF
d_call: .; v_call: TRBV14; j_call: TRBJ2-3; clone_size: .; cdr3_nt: TGTGCCAGCAGCCAAGAAAAGCTCCGCACAGATACGCAGTATTTT; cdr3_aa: CASSQEKLRTDTQYF
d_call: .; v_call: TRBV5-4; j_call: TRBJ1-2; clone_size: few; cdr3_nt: TGTGCCAGCAGCTCAGTGGCTAACTATGGCTACACCTTC; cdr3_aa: CASSSVANYGYTF
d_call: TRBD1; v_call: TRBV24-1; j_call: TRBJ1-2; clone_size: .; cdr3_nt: TGTGCCACCAGTCCTGCCGGGACAGATCTTTTGGACTATGGCTACACCTTC; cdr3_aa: CATSPAGTDLLDYGYTF
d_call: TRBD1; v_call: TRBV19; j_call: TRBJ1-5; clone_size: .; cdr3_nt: TGTGCCAGTAGAATGGACAGGAGCGATCAGCCCCAGCATTTT; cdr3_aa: CASRMDRSDQPQHF
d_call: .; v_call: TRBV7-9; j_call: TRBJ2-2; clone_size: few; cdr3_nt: TGTGCCAGCAGCTTGGGACAAGGAAGAGACGGGGAGCTGTTTTTT; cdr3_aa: CASSLGQGRDGELFF
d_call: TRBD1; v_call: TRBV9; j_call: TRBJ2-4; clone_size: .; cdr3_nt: TGTGCCAGCGAGGGGGCAGGAAACATTCAGTACTTC; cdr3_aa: CASEGAGNIQYF